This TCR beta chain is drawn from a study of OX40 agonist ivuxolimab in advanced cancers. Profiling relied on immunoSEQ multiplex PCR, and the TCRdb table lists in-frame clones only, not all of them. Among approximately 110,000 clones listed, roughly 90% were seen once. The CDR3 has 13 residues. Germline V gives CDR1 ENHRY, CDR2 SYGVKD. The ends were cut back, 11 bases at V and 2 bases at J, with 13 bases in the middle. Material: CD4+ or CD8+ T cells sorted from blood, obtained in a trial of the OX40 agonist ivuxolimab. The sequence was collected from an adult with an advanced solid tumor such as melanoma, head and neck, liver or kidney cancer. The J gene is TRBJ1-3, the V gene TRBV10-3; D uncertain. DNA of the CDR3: TGTGCCTCGGGATGGGAGACTGGAAACACCATATATTTT. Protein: CASGWETGNTIYF.